The rows below give T cell receptor beta chains drawn from one sample of a study of cytomegalovirus exposure and HLA in healthy donors. Libraries were prepared by immunoSEQ multiplex PCR; TCRdb keeps only in-frame clonotypes and omits some of them. Of about 160,000 clones listed, under 90% were seen once; the top ten hold approximately 1.6%. Sample: PBMCs. Receptors originate from a male donor in good health and CMV-seronegative. Both conserved end residues are part of each CDR3. The D gene is left open where the match is weak. The listing skips clone size in some rows; elsewhere it reads once, few, many or a size class.

j_call v_call d_call clone_size cdr3_nt cdr3_aa
TRBJ1-4 TRBV7-9 TRBD1 - TGTGCCAGCAGCTCGGGACAGGGGAATGAAAAACTGTTTTTT CASSSGQGNEKLFF
TRBJ2-2 TRBV19 TRBD1 few TGTGCCAGTAGTGTAACCGGGACAGGGGTCGGGGAGCTGTTTTTT CASSVTGTGVGELFF
TRBJ1-5 TRBV10-2 TRBD1 - TGCGCCAGCACGGGACAGGACGGGGGATATCAGCCCCAGCATTTT CASTGQDGGYQPQHF
TRBJ1-3 TRBV28 TRBD1 - TGTGCCAGCGGACGACAGGGGGCACAAGGAAACACCATATATTTT CASGRQGAQGNTIYF
TRBJ1-5 TRBV18 TRBD1 few TGTGCCAGCTCACCTACAGGGGCGGGTCAGCCCCAGCATTTT CASSPTGAGQPQHF
TRBJ2-2 TRBV9 - few TGTGCCAGCAGCGTAGGGTGGGGGGGCCTTCGGGAGCTGTTTTTT CASSVGWGGLRELFF
TRBJ1-5 TRBV30 - few TGTGCCTGGAGTGGTGCAGATAATCAGCCCCAGCATTTT CAWSGADNQPQHF
TRBJ2-1 TRBV2 TRBD1 - TGTGCCAGCAGTGCTGGACAGGGTCTCTACAATGAGCAGTTCTTC CASSAGQGLYNEQFF
TRBJ2-5 TRBV5-6 - - TGTGCCAGCAGCTCCAGAGGGGGGGCGGGTGAGACCCAGTACTTC CASSSRGGAGETQYF
TRBJ1-2 TRBV4-1 - - TGCGCCAGCAGCCAAGCCGGGGTTTGGAGCTATGGCTACACCTTC CASSQAGVWSYGYTF
TRBJ1-5 TRBV2 - - TGTGCCAGCAGTGAATGGGGGGGAAAGGATCAGCCCCAGCATTTT CASSEWGGKDQPQHF
TRBJ2-5 TRBV11-1 TRBD2 - TGTGCCAGCAGCCTGACTAGCGGGGGCCGCCAAGAGACCCAGTACTTC CASSLTSGGRQETQYF
TRBJ1-6 TRBV5-1 TRBD1 once TGCGCCAGCAGCTCCGACAGGGGCGATAGGAATTCACCCCTCCACTTT CASSSDRGDRNSPLHF
TRBJ1-1 TRBV19 - few TGTGCCAGCAGGGAGGGCCTCGGTGACACTGAAGCTTTCTTT CASREGLGDTEAFF
TRBJ1-2 TRBV19 TRBD1 - TGTGCCAGTAGTACTCCGGGAGACAGGGCGGATGGCTACACCTTC CASSTPGDRADGYTF
TRBJ2-7 TRBV6-6 TRBD1 - TGTGCCAGCAGTTACCATATTCGACAGGGCTACGAGCAGTACTTC CASSYHIRQGYEQYF
TRBJ2-5 TRBV28 - - TGTGCCAGCAGTCTTCTCCAAGACACCCAAGAGACCCAGTACTTC CASSLLQDTQETQYF
TRBJ2-1 TRBV19 - - TGTGCCAGTAGTATACGGCAGGGCAGCTACAATGAGCAGTTCTTC CASSIRQGSYNEQFF
TRBJ2-4 TRBV9 TRBD2 - TGTGCCAGCAGCGCCGGGACTAGCGGCCTAGCCAAAAACATTCAGTACTTC CASSAGTSGLAKNIQYF
TRBJ2-1 TRBV12-5 - - TGTGCTAGTGCCACAAAGCGGGTCCAACGGGATGAGCAGTTCTTC CASATKRVQRDEQFF
TRBJ2-5 TRBV7-3 TRBD2 - TGTGCCAGCAGCTTAAACGGGAGGGCCTCGGAGACCCAGTACTTC CASSLNGRASETQYF
TRBJ1-2 TRBV28 - - TGTGCCAGCAGCAGGGCAGAGTATGGCTACACCTTC CASSRAEYGYTF
TRBJ1-2 TRBV28 - - TGTGCCAGCAGGAGCCCTACAGGCCCCGGGGGCTACACCTTC CASRSPTGPGGYTF
TRBJ2-1 TRBV2 - - TGTGCCAGCAGTGAAAGCCAGACTAAGTCTTGGAACAATGAGCAGTTCTTC CASSESQTKSWNNEQFF
TRBJ1-1 TRBV5-1 TRBD1 - TGCGCCAGCAGCCGGGACAGGGCGAACACTGAAGCTTTCTTT CASSRDRANTEAFF
TRBJ2-2 TRBV6-4 TRBD2 - TGTGCCAGCAGGCGGGGGGCCGGGGAGCTGTTTTTT CASRRGAGELFF
TRBJ1-2 TRBV6-5 - - TGTGCCAGCAGCCCGAACCACAGGGTGGTTGGCTACACCTTC CASSPNHRVVGYTF
TRBJ2-7 TRBV27 - - TGTGCCAGCAGTTTCGGGTCAGGGACCTACGAGCAGTACTTC CASSFGSGTYEQYF
TRBJ2-3 TRBV5-1 TRBD2 - TGCGCCAGCAGCCCCAGCGGGGGGACCACAGATACGCAGTATTTT CASSPSGGTTDTQYF
TRBJ1-4 TRBV27 - once TGTGCCAGCAGCGCCCCAGGGTACCCAACGAATGAAAAACTGTTTTTT CASSAPGYPTNEKLFF
TRBJ2-3 TRBV9 - - TGTGCCAGCAGCGTTCGGTCCTTGACAGATACGCAGTATTTT CASSVRSLTDTQYF
TRBJ2-2 TRBV4-1 - - TGCGCCAGCAGCCAAGATCGGAGGACCGGGGAGCTGTTTTTT CASSQDRRTGELFF
TRBJ2-5 TRBV6-5 - - TGTGCCAGCAGTTACTCGGGGGGTGGTAATCGAGAGACCCAGTACTTC CASSYSGGGNRETQYF
TRBJ1-1 TRBV28 TRBD1 - TGTGCCAGCAGTCACGGACAGGGTGACACTGAAGCTTTCTTT CASSHGQGDTEAFF
TRBJ2-1 TRBV4-2 TRBD2 - TGTGCCGGCAGCCAAGAATTTCGGAGCGGGAGTGCGCCCGCACCCCAGTTCTTC CAGSQEFRSGSAPAPQFF
TRBJ2-5 TRBV7-8 - - TGTGCCAGCAGCCCTAGGCTTAGCAGCCAAGAGACCCAGTACTTC CASSPRLSSQETQYF
TRBJ2-1 TRBV2 TRBD1 - TGTGCCAGCAGTGCCAACCTGGGACAGTACAATGAGCAGTTCTTC CASSANLGQYNEQFF
TRBJ2-5 TRBV5-1 TRBD1 - TGCGCCAGCAGCGACAGACAGGGGGAGACCCAGTACTTC CASSDRQGETQYF
TRBJ2-7 TRBV28 - - TGTGCCAGCAGCCCTGCTAGATGGATCGGATACGAGCAGTACTTC CASSPARWIGYEQYF
TRBJ2-3 TRBV6-4 TRBD2 - TGTGCCAGCAGTTCGCTAGCGGAGAGCACAGATACGCAGTATTTT CASSSLAESTDTQYF
TRBJ1-1 TRBV10-3 TRBD1 few TGTGCCATCACTCCGGACAGGGGTAACACTGAAGCTTTCTTT CAITPDRGNTEAFF
TRBJ1-6 TRBV19 - - TGTGCCAGTAGTATCGGCGGGGGCAATTCACCCCTCCACTTT CASSIGGGNSPLHF
TRBJ1-1 TRBV7-9 - - TGTTCCAGCAGACAAAGGGGCCCCACTGAAGCTTTCTTT CSSRQRGPTEAFF
TRBJ1-1 TRBV5-4 - - TGTGCCAGCAGCTTGGATTCAGGGGTCACTGAAGCTTTCTTT CASSLDSGVTEAFF
TRBJ1-1 TRBV10-1 TRBD1 - TGCGCCAGCAGTGCCGGGACAGGGGTCACTGAAGCTTTCTTT CASSAGTGVTEAFF
TRBJ1-1 TRBV5-8 TRBD1 - TGTGCCAGCAGCTTCACAGGGGGCGCGGACACTGAAGCTTTCTTT CASSFTGGADTEAFF
TRBJ2-5 TRBV11-2 TRBD2 - TGTGCCAGCAGCTTCGCGGTCATGGGGGGACTAGCGAATCCAGAGACCCAGTACTTC CASSFAVMGGLANPETQYF
TRBJ2-1 TRBV7-3 - - TGTTCCAGCAGCCGAAGGTCTCGCGGGCGGAGTACAGTCAATGAGCAGTTCTTC CSSSRRSRGRSTVNEQFF
TRBJ1-6 TRBV27 TRBD1 once TGTGCCAGCAGTTGGGGACAGGGGGCTTCTAGGTCACCCCTCCACTTT CASSWGQGASRSPLHF
TRBJ2-7 TRBV15 TRBD1 - TGTGCCACCACACGACAGGGCCATTCCTACGAGCAGTACTTC CATTRQGHSYEQYF
TRBJ2-1 TRBV7-9 TRBD2 - TGTTCCAGCAGCTTAATTGGCGGGAGCTCCTACAATGAGCAGTTCTTC CSSSLIGGSSYNEQFF
TRBJ2-5 TRBV7-3 - - TGTGCCAGCAGTATCGCGCAGGGGCCCCAAGAGACCCAGTACTTC CASSIAQGPQETQYF
TRBJ1-4 TRBV28 TRBD1 - TGTGCCAGCAGTTTATTGGGACAGGATGAAAAACTGTTTTTT CASSLLGQDEKLFF